The 29 T cell receptor beta chains below were found in one sample sequenced in a study of T cell responses to AZD1222 COVID-19 vaccine. Only in-frame clones appear in the TCRdb table, and some are missing; sequencing was by immunoSEQ multiplex PCR. The sample comprises around 94,000 clones, 86% of which are singletons, and around 5.1% rests with the top ten. The sample here was peripheral blood, taken on day 0 of AZD1222 vaccination. The receptor source for this set is an adult in good health.

V and J are TRBV21-1 and TRBJ2-1; the D call in the table, TRBD1, was not verified against the DNA. TRBV21-1 is a pseudogene. The CDR3 consists of 15 residues. CDR3 nucleotides: TGTGCCAGCAGCAGCGCGACAGGGAACTACAATGAGCAGTTCTTC. Encoded protein: CASSSATGNYNEQFF.

V usage is TRBV21-1 and J usage is TRBJ2-7. TRBV21-1 is an annotated pseudogene. This CDR3 has 16 residues. The CDR3 region has the DNA TGTGCCAGCAGCCCCCCGGCGGGGACAAATTCCTACGAGCAGTACTTC. It specifies CASSPPAGTNSYEQYF.

The V gene is TRBV4-2, the J gene TRBJ2-3; 14 bases are a match to TRBD2. J lost 4 bases, V lost 3 bases, and 6 bases had no gene match. Germline assignment: CDR1 LGHNA and CDR2 YNFKEQ. The CDR3 has 17 residues. As DNA, the CDR3 is TGTGCCAGCAGCCAGGGGACTAGCGGGAGAGCTGCAGATACGCAGTATTTT. It translates to CASSQGTSGRAADTQYF.

V usage is TRBV20-1 and J usage is TRBJ1-1; TRBD1 might be the D (5 bases). Trimming cost V 3 bases and J 4 bases, with 21 bases left between them. The CDR3 extends over 16 amino acids. Germline V CDR1 and CDR2: DFQATT, SNEGSKA (reference sequence). The CDR3 region has the DNA TGCAGTGCTAGTGAAGCGGGGGGATCTTGGGGCACTGAAGCTTTCTTT. Amino acid sequence: CSASEAGGSWGTEAFF.

J is TRBJ2-1 and V is TRBV28, with 11 bases aligning to TRBD1. CDR1 MDHEN and CDR2 SYDVKM come from the germline V gene. This CDR3 is 17 amino acids long. J gave up 9 bases and V 5 bases, and 15 bases lay outside the gene matches. In nucleotides, the CDR3 is TGTGCCAGCAGTCACCTCCTCCGGGACAGGGGGTATTCTGAGCAGTTCTTC. Protein product: CASSHLLRDRGYSEQFF.

The chain joins TRBV5-1 to TRBJ1-2; D is possibly TRBD1 (6 bases). Germline values: CDR1 SGHRS, CDR2 YFSETQ. This CDR3 is 13 amino acids long. With 7 bases removed from V and 6 bases from J, the gap between germline ends came to 16 bases. Here the CDR3 reads CASGWGAPDGYTF. CDR3 coding DNA: TGCGCCAGCGGGTGGGGGGCCCCGGATGGCTACACCTTC. The variable domain in full, with the rest retrieved from reference TRBV5-1 and TRBJ1-2, is KAGVTQTPRYLIKTRGQQVTLSCSPISGHRSVSWYQQTPGQGLQFLFEYFSETQRNKGNFPGRFSGRQFSNSRSEMNVSTLELGDSALYLCASGWGAPDGYTFGSGTRLTVV.

The V call is TRBV19, the J call TRBJ2-7; tentative D call: TRBD2 (6 bases). This CDR3 is built from 15 residues. Trimming pared 5 bases from V and 5 bases from J, leaving 19 bases between. CDR1 is LNHDA and CDR2 is SQIVND in the germline V gene (reference sequence). CDR3 region: CASSPRLGVGDEQYF. The DNA of the CDR3 is TGTGCCAGTAGTCCTCGACTAGGGGTTGGGGACGAGCAGTACTTC.

Details on this clone: This same CDR3 is encoded by further DNA sequences in the sample. The genes are TRBV28 and TRBJ1-2, with D maybe TRBD1 (5 bases). V lost 6 bases and J lost 4, with 9 bases in between. Germline V gene sequence: CDR1 MDHEN, CDR2 SYDVKM. The CDR3 runs 12 residues. The CDR3 protein is CASRPGGYGYTF. CDR3 DNA: TGTGCCAGCAGGCCCGGGGGCTATGGCTACACCTTC.

The count of this clone is one. The chain employs TRBV6-5 and TRBJ1-1, with D possibly matching TRBD1 (6 bases). Trimming removed 11 bases from V and 8 bases from J, with 24 bases in between. The germline gives CDR1 MNHEY, CDR2 SVGAGI. The CDR3 length is 14 residues. The CDR3 coding sequence is TGTGCCGGAACACAGGGCCCAATGAATTCCGAAGCTTTCTTT. Its protein is CAGTQGPMNSEAFF.

The chain couples TRBV2 to TRBJ2-2; 12 nucleotides match TRBD2. Trimming cost V 1 base and J 0 bases; bases outside gene matches: 0. The CDR3 sequence is 17 residues long. Germline V lookup: CDR1 SNHLY, CDR2 FYNNEI. The CDR3 reads CASSEGLAGANTGELFF. The CDR3 bases are TGTGCCAGCAGTGAAGGACTAGCGGGGGCGAACACCGGGGAGCTGTTTTTT.

The chain is built from TRBV25-1 and TRBJ2-3; D is possibly TRBD1 (6 bases). Per germline, CDR1 MGHDK and CDR2 SYGVNS. V dropped 10 bases and J dropped 5 bases, with 13 bases sitting between them. The CDR3 is 12 residues long. CDR3: CATGAFRDTQYF. DNA for the CDR3: TGTGCCACAGGGGCTTTCAGAGATACGCAGTATTTT.

The chain recombines TRBV27 with TRBJ1-2; D call uncertain. The CDR3 loop spans 13 amino acids. V dropped 3 bases and J dropped 13 bases, with 18 bases sitting between them. Germline loops: CDR1 MNHEY, CDR2 SMNVEV (reference sequence). The CDR3 loop is CASSLVGYYGVTF. The DNA of the CDR3 is TGTGCCAGCAGTTTGGTGGGGTACTATGGCGTCACCTTC.

About this clone: A read error may account for a junction end that differs from germline. This chain uses TRBV14 with TRBJ2-3; the D is unclear. The CDR3 length is 14 residues. In germline, CDR1 is SGHDN, CDR2 FVKESK. Written as DNA, the CDR3 is TGTGCCAGCAGCGAAGAATACCGCACAGATACGCAGTATTTT. Encoded protein: CASSEEYRTDTQYF.

The count of this clone is one. The chain couples TRBV7-2 to TRBJ2-1, with D unclear. The CDR3 runs 14 residues. The germline V gene encodes CDR1 SGHTA and CDR2 FQGNSA. V was cut by 0 bases and J by 10 bases, with 13 bases left in between. CDR3 in DNA: TGTGCCAGCAGCTTAGCCGGGTTCAGCGACGAGCAGTTCTTC. It yields the protein CASSLAGFSDEQFF.

The rearrangement links TRBV19 to TRBJ1-2, with 7 positions matching TRBD1. Germline V lookup: CDR1 LNHDA, CDR2 SQIVND (reference sequence). Trimming took 5 bases from V and 6 from J; bases not matched to a gene: 6. The CDR3 loop spans 13 amino acids. The CDR3 loop reads CASSRGGSDGYTF. Here the CDR3 DNA reads TGTGCCAGTAGTCGAGGGGGCTCTGATGGCTACACCTTC. Looking up the rest from reference TRBV19 and TRBJ1-2 gives the full variable domain: DGGITQSPKYLFRKEGQNVTLSCEQNLNHDAMYWYRQDPGQGLRLIYYSQIVNDFQKGDIAEGYSVSREKKESFPLTVTSAQKNPTAFYLCASSRGGSDGYTFGSGTRLTVV.

The chain joins TRBV6-5 to TRBJ1-4; D is ambiguous. This CDR3 contains 16 residues. Germline loops: CDR1 MNHEY, CDR2 SVGAGI. Trimming took 2 bases from V and 2 from J, leaving 12 bases between them. The CDR3 reads CASSYTGLGTNEKLFF. CDR3 bases: TGTGCCAGCAGTTACACGGGGTTGGGGACTAATGAAAAACTGTTTTTT.

The chain recombines TRBV16 with TRBJ2-5; TRBD2 matches at 7 bases. The J segment lost 2 bases and the V segment lost 0 bases, leaving 6 bases of the junction unmatched. The CDR3 extends over 16 amino acids. The germline gives CDR1 KGHSY, CDR2 FQNENV. The CDR3 DNA reads TGTGCCAGCAGCCAATCTGCGGGGGACCCTCAAGAGACCCAGTACTTC. This gives the protein CASSQSAGDPQETQYF.

This rearrangement joins TRBV27 to TRBJ2-7, with TRBD2 matching over 7 bases. This CDR3 has 18 amino acids. V lost 4 bases, J lost 5 bases, and 20 bases stayed unmatched. Germline CDR1 MNHEY, CDR2 SMNVEV (reference sequence). CDR3 loop: CASSSPSPPLREDDEQYF. DNA of the CDR3: TGTGCCAGCAGTTCCCCATCCCCGCCACTCCGGGAGGACGACGAGCAGTACTTC.

The chain combines TRBV3-1 (or the pseudogene TRBV3-2) with TRBJ2-2; D is unresolved. This CDR3 contains 12 residues. The V gene lost 0 bases and the J gene lost 5 bases, with 1 base spanning the gap. CDR1 is LGHDT, CDR2 YNNKEL, per germline (reference sequence). The CDR3 DNA is TGTGCCAGCAGCCAAGAGACCGGGGAGCTGTTTTTT. This translates into CASSQETGELFF.

The chain couples TRBV7-9 to TRBJ1-4; 8 nucleotides align to TRBD1. The CDR3 is 16 amino acids. CDR1 is SEHNR and CDR2 is FQNEAQ in the germline V gene (reference sequence). V trimming: 5 bases; J trimming: 0 bases; junction bases outside the gene matches: 5. This CDR3 reads CASSRGQVATNEKLFF. DNA of the CDR3: TGTGCCAGCAGCAGGGGACAGGTTGCAACTAATGAAAAACTGTTTTTT.

This clone was observed once. The genes are TRBV28 and TRBJ2-1; 8 bases agree with TRBD2. The germline CDR1 and CDR2 sequences are MDHEN and SYDVKM. V lost 3 bases to trimming and J lost 4 bases; unmatched junction nucleotides: 8. This CDR3 comprises 16 residues. The CDR3 DNA is TGTGCCAGCAGTTTTCTCCGGGAGGGCCGGTACAATGAGCAGTTCTTC. Translation: CASSFLREGRYNEQFF.

V is TRBV7-3 and J is TRBJ2-6; D remains ambiguous. Per the germline V gene, CDR1 is SGHTA and CDR2 is FQGTGA. This CDR3 has 14 amino acids. CDR3 protein: CVLATRAGANVLTF. The CDR3, as DNA: TGTGTCTTAGCAACGAGAGCTGGGGCCAACGTCCTGACTTTC.

This clone was seen a single time. The genes are TRBV5-5 and TRBJ1-5; D call uncertain. This CDR3 spans 16 amino acids. Germline loops: CDR1 SGHKS, CDR2 YYEKEE (reference sequence). The V and J ends lost 4 bases and 3 bases respectively, with 17 bases between them. The CDR3 sequence is CASSPGMVAPNQPQHF. For the CDR3, the DNA is TGTGCCAGCAGCCCCGGTATGGTCGCCCCCAATCAGCCCCAGCATTTT.

The rearrangement uses TRBV4-3 and TRBJ2-7, with D maybe TRBD2 (5 bases). V was clipped by 1 base and J by 6 bases, with 10 bases between them. CDR1 and CDR2 from the germline V gene are LGHNA and YSLEER. This CDR3 spans 13 amino acids. The CDR3 spells CASSQGRRSEQYF. The DNA for the CDR3 is TGCGCCAGCAGCCAAGGACGGAGGAGCGAGCAGTACTTC.

CDR3 DNA sequence: TGTGCCAGCAGCCTCGCTTTAGTAGCGGAAAAAAACATTCAGTACTTC. The encoded protein is CASSLALVAEKNIQYF. This rearrangement joins TRBV7-9 to TRBJ2-4; the D gene is possibly TRBD2 (6 bases). CDR1 SEHNR and CDR2 FQNEAQ come from the germline V gene (reference sequence). The CDR3 length is 16 residues. Trimming stripped 5 bases from V and 4 bases from J, with 18 bases between.

V is TRBV7-9 and J is TRBJ1-2; 9 nucleotides align to TRBD1. Germline V CDR1 and CDR2: SEHNR, FQNEAQ (reference sequence). The CDR3 is 12 amino acids. Germline trimming cut 3 bases from V and 8 bases from J; bases unmatched to any gene: 1. The CDR3 is CASSLDRGGYTF. The CDR3 DNA sequence: TGTGCCAGCAGCTTGGACAGGGGCGGCTACACCTTC.

J is TRBJ1-1 and V is TRBV30, with D tentatively TRBD1 (5 bases). The V end was cut by 2 bases, the J end by 5 bases, with 21 bases between. The CDR3 has 16 amino acids. Germline CDR1 reads GTSNPN; CDR2 reads SVGIG (reference sequence). Here the CDR3 reads CAWSSPWGRAETEAFF. DNA of the CDR3: TGTGCCTGGAGTTCCCCCTGGGGCAGGGCTGAAACTGAAGCTTTCTTT.

The chain joins TRBV7-9 to TRBJ2-1; TRBD2 might be the D (5 bases). This CDR3 region has 14 residues. V lost 5 bases, J lost 2 bases, and 10 bases lay in between. Germline assignment: CDR1 SEHNR and CDR2 FQNEAQ (reference sequence). The CDR3 loop reads CASSPRGAYNEQFF. The CDR3, as DNA: TGTGCCAGCAGCCCCCGGGGAGCCTACAATGAGCAGTTCTTC.

The chain employs TRBV5-1 and TRBJ2-2; 7 bases align to TRBD2. Germline V CDR1 and CDR2: SGHRS, YFSETQ. The CDR3 consists of 15 residues. V trimming: 3 bases; J trimming: 2 bases; junction bases outside the gene matches: 4. In DNA form, the CDR3 reads TGCGCCAGCAGCTCCGGGACTATCAACACCGGGGAGCTGTTTTTT. As protein: CASSSGTINTGELFF.